This is a list of T cell receptor beta chains from one sample in a study of blood T cell repertoires in COVID-19. Profiling relied on immunoSEQ multiplex PCR, and the TCRdb table lists in-frame clones only, not all of them. The table includes 87,000 or so clones, around 86% detected once. The specimen was peripheral blood. These receptors all come from a woman older than 75 with acute or convalescent COVID-19. Both conserved end residues are part of each CDR3. D genes are given only for firm matches. Clone size is shown for a subset of rows, as once, few, many or a class of expanded clone.

d_call	v_call	clone_size	j_call	cdr3_nt	cdr3_aa
TRBD2	TRBV11-2	-	TRBJ2-1	TGTGCCAGCAGCTTAGGGTCTAGCGGGGGACAGCAGTTCTTC	CASSLGSSGGQQFF
-	TRBV19	-	TRBJ1-2	TGTGCCAGTAGTATCGGGGGGGCAGCTGGCTACACCTTC	CASSIGGAAGYTF
-	TRBV7-9	-	TRBJ1-5	TGTGCCAGCAGCTTTGGAGGTCTCAGCAATCAGCCCCAGCATTTT	CASSFGGLSNQPQHF
-	TRBV27	-	TRBJ2-1	TGTGCCAGCAGTTTGGGGACGAGGCAGGGAGGGGGTTACAATGAGCAGTTCTTC	CASSLGTRQGGGYNEQFF
-	TRBV18	-	TRBJ2-1	TGTGCCAGCTCACGGGGGCCCCCCAGCTCCTACAATGAGCAGTTCTTC	CASSRGPPSSYNEQFF
-	TRBV25-1	-	TRBJ1-2	TGTGCCAGCATCGGGGGGAATAACTATGGCTACACCTTC	CASIGGNNYGYTF
TRBD2	TRBV6-2/TRBV6-3	-	TRBJ2-1	TGTGCCAGCAGTACAAGACCATGGACTAGCGGGGGGGATGAGCAGTTCTTC	CASSTRPWTSGGDEQFF
-	TRBV7-3	-	TRBJ1-2	TGTGCCAGCAGCTTGTGGACAAGGAGATACTATGGCTACACCTTC	CASSLWTRRYYGYTF
-	TRBV19	-	TRBJ2-2	TGTGCCAGTAGTCGGGGGATAAGCACCGGGGAGCTGTTTTTT	CASSRGISTGELFF
TRBD1	TRBV13	once	TRBJ1-2	TGTGCCAGCAGCAAACGACAGGGTCTAGACTATGGCTACACCTTC	CASSKRQGLDYGYTF
-	TRBV18	few	TRBJ2-7	TGTGCCAGCTCACCAGTTAAGGGGTCCACCTCCTACGAGCAGTACTTC	CASSPVKGSTSYEQYF
-	TRBV28	-	TRBJ2-1	TGTGCCAGCAGTTTGGGGGGTTCCTACAATGAGCAGTTCTTC	CASSLGGSYNEQFF
-	TRBV12-3/TRBV12-4	-	TRBJ1-2	TGTGCCAGCAGTTTAGAAGGGACTTATGGCTACACCTTC	CASSLEGTYGYTF
-	TRBV7-2	-	TRBJ2-2	TGTGCCAGCAGCTTAGCGAGCGCCACCGGGGAGCTGTTTTTT	CASSLASATGELFF
TRBD2	TRBV3-1/TRBV3-2	-	TRBJ2-3	TGTGCCAGCAGCCAAGATCCGAATAGCGGGAGAGTGGATACGCAGTATTTT	CASSQDPNSGRVDTQYF
-	TRBV18	-	TRBJ2-6	TGTGCCAGCTCACCCCAACAGGGAAGGTCCCTCTCTGGGGCCAACGTCCTGACTTTC	CASSPQQGRSLSGANVLTF
-	TRBV2	-	TRBJ1-2	TGTGCCAGCAAAACGACGGGAGGGAGCTATGGCTACACCTTC	CASKTTGGSYGYTF
-	TRBV7-8	-	TRBJ1-4	TGTGCCAGCAGCTTAGGCCGGGGTACTAATGAAAAACTGTTTTTT	CASSLGRGTNEKLFF
-	TRBV28	-	TRBJ2-3	TGTGCCAGCAGCCTTCCCCTAACAGATACGCAGTATTTT	CASSLPLTDTQYF
TRBD1	TRBV3-1/TRBV3-2	-	TRBJ2-2	TGTGCCAGCAGCCAAGATCTGGGGGACAGAGGGACCGGGGAGCTGTTTTTT	CASSQDLGDRGTGELFF
-	TRBV19	-	TRBJ2-1	TGTGCCAGTAGTATTCTCGGCGGGAATGAGCAGTTCTTC	CASSILGGNEQFF
TRBD2	TRBV11-2	-	TRBJ2-7	TGTGCCAGCAGCTTAGGCGGGACTAGCGCTAACTACGAGCAGTACTTC	CASSLGGTSANYEQYF
TRBD2	TRBV4-3	-	TRBJ2-7	TGCGCCAGCAGCCAAAGCGTAGCGGGGGGATACGAGCAGTACTTC	CASSQSVAGGYEQYF
-	TRBV5-6	-	TRBJ1-3	TGTGCCAGCAGCCGGGACATTGGAAACACCATATATTTT	CASSRDIGNTIYF
TRBD1	TRBV5-8	-	TRBJ2-3	TGTGCCAGCAGCTTCAGGACAGGGGGGACAGATACGCAGTATTTT	CASSFRTGGTDTQYF
TRBD1	TRBV19	-	TRBJ1-5	TGTGCCAGTAGGATGCGTGGGACAGGGGGGGATCAGCCCCAGCATTTT	CASRMRGTGGDQPQHF
-	TRBV4-2	-	TRBJ2-1	TGTGCCAGCAGCCCCAGGTCAGGGGATGAGCAGTTCTTC	CASSPRSGDEQFF
-	TRBV6-5	-	TRBJ1-3	TGTGCCAGCAGTTACTCCCTCGGTTCTGGAAACACCATATATTTT	CASSYSLGSGNTIYF
-	TRBV5-5	-	TRBJ1-2	TGTGCCAGCAGCTTGGCCGGGGGAACTAACTATGGCTACACCTTC	CASSLAGGTNYGYTF
TRBD2	TRBV3-1/TRBV3-2	-	TRBJ2-1	TGTGCCAGCAGCCAAGAGGCGGGAGTCTACAATGAGCAGTTCTTC	CASSQEAGVYNEQFF
TRBD2	TRBV2	-	TRBJ2-3	TGTGCCAGTAGCACTAGCGGGACTTTGCGTGTCACAGATACGCAGTATTTT	CASSTSGTLRVTDTQYF
TRBD1	TRBV7-9	-	TRBJ2-1	TGTGCCAGCAGCTTAAACCAGGGGGCGAATGAGCAGTTCTTC	CASSLNQGANEQFF
-	TRBV3-1/TRBV3-2	few	TRBJ1-2	TGTGCCAGCAGCCAAGTAGGGGAGGGGACCTATGGCTACACCTTC	CASSQVGEGTYGYTF
-	TRBV20-1	-	TRBJ2-7	TGCAGTGCTGCCAGCTCCTACGAGCAGTACTTC	CSAASSYEQYF
-	TRBV28	-	TRBJ2-1	TGTGCCAGCAGTTCTCTAAAGCAGCAGTTCTTC	CASSSLKQQFF
TRBD1	TRBV5-1	once	TRBJ2-2	TGCGCCAGCAGGACCCGGGACAGGGACACCGGGGAGCTGTTTTTT	CASRTRDRDTGELFF
TRBD2	TRBV5-4	-	TRBJ2-3	TGTGCCAGCAGCTCGGGGGGGGGCTTGAGAGATACGCAGTATTTT	CASSSGGGLRDTQYF
TRBD2	TRBV11-2	-	TRBJ2-7	TGTGCCAGCAGCCAAATAGCGGGAGAGAACGAGCAGTACTTC	CASSQIAGENEQYF
-	TRBV14	-	TRBJ1-6	TGTGCCAGCAGCCAGAGCTCCTATAATTCACCCCTCCACTTT	CASSQSSYNSPLHF
-	TRBV30	-	TRBJ2-5	TGTGCCTGGAGTAGCGGCGAGACCCAGTACTTC	CAWSSGETQYF
TRBD1	TRBV2	-	TRBJ1-5	TGTGCCAGCAGCGCCGGGACAGGGGGGATACAGCCCCAGCATTTT	CASSAGTGGIQPQHF